These 4 T cell receptor beta chains came from one sample sequenced in a study of OX40 agonist ivuxolimab in advanced cancers. The repertoire was sequenced with immunoSEQ multiplex PCR; TCRdb's copy has only in-frame clones and lacks some. The sample yields 50,000 to 65,000 clones, around 86% seen once. This specimen was CD4+ or CD8+ T cells sorted from blood, taken in a trial of the OX40 agonist ivuxolimab. Receptor source: an adult with an advanced solid tumor such as melanoma, head and neck, liver or kidney cancer.

The rearrangement links TRBV5-4 to TRBJ2-7; 9 positions match TRBD1. Trimming removed 5 bases from V and 1 base from J; junction bases left unmatched: 4. The length of the CDR3 is 14 residues. Germline CDR1 and CDR2: SGHNT and YYREEE (reference sequence). The CDR3 nucleotides read TGTGCCAGCAGTACCGGGACAGGGTCCTACGAGCAGTACTTC. This translates into CASSTGTGSYEQYF.

The rearrangement joins TRBV28 to TRBJ1-2; unclear D gene. Trimming removed 6 bases from V and 7 bases from J, with 18 bases in between. This CDR3 has 14 residues. Germline CDR1 is MDHEN and CDR2 is SYDVKM. This CDR3 is CASRIPNSRTGYTF. The CDR3, as DNA: TGTGCCAGCAGAATACCCAACAGCCGGACTGGCTACACCTTC.

The chain employs TRBV7-2 and TRBJ1-1, with 7 bases matching TRBD1. V gave up 5 bases and J gave up 4 bases; unmatched junction bases: 7. This CDR3 spans 14 amino acids. Per germline, CDR1 SGHTA and CDR2 FQGNSA. CDR3 in amino acids: CASSKGARVTEAFF. The CDR3 DNA is TGTGCCAGCAGCAAGGGGGCGCGGGTCACTGAAGCTTTCTTT.

The CDR3 nucleotides read TGTGCCATCAGTGAGTCGGGTGGCTACACCTTC. Its translation: CAISESGGYTF. The J gene is TRBJ1-2, the V gene TRBV10-3; unclear D gene. The CDR3 is 11 residues long. Germline V gene sequence: CDR1 ENHRY, CDR2 SYGVKD. Between the trimmed V and J ends, which lost 0 bases and 7 bases, there was a span of 3 bases.